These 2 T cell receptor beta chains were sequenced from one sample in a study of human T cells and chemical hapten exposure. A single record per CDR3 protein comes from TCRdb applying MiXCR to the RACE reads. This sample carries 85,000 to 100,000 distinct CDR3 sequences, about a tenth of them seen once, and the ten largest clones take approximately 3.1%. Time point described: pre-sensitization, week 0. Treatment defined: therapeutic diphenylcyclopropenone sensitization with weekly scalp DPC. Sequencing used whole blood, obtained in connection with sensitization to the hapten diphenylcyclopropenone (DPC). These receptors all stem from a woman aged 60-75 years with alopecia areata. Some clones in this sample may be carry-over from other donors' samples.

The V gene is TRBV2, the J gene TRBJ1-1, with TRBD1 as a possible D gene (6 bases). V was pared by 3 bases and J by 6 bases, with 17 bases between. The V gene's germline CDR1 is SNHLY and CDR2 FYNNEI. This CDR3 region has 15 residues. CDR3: CASSETLQGSAEAFF. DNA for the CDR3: TGTGCCAGCAGTGAGACTTTACAGGGAAGCGCTGAAGCTTTCTTT.

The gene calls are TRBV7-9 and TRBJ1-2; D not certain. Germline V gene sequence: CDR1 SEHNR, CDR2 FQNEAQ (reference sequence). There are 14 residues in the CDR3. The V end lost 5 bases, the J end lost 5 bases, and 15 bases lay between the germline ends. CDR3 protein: CASSPRRIMYGYTF. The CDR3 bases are TGTGCCAGCAGCCCGCGACGGATTATGTATGGCTACACCTTC.